One sample yielded the 20 T cell receptor beta chains listed below, sequenced in a study of cytomegalovirus exposure and HLA in healthy donors. It was with 60 Vbeta and 13 Jbeta primers that the PCR ran. The repertoire was sequenced with immunoSEQ multiplex PCR; TCRdb's copy has only in-frame clones and lacks some. The sample's table shows about 200,000 clones. Source material: PBMCs. The receptors derive from a boy under 18 in good health and CMV-seronegative.

The chain recombines TRBV2 with TRBJ2-1; D unresolved. The CDR3 spans 13 residues. In germline, CDR1 is SNHLY, CDR2 FYNNEI. V lost 6 bases to trimming and J lost 7 bases, with 13 bases between them. This CDR3 is CASRGLGLNEQFF. DNA of the CDR3: TGTGCCAGCAGGGGTTTGGGCTTGAATGAGCAGTTCTTC.

The chain employs TRBV2 and TRBJ1-2; D is ambiguous. The CDR3 spans 12 residues. Trimming cost V 2 bases and J 7 bases, with 8 bases left between them. Germline lookup yields CDR1 SNHLY and CDR2 FYNNEI. The CDR3 nucleotides are TGTGCCAGCAGTGAACAGTTATTTGGCTACACCTTC. Translating it yields CASSEQLFGYTF.

The chain recombines TRBV2 with TRBJ2-5; tentatively, D is TRBD2 (7 bases). Germline V gene lookup returns CDR1 SNHLY and CDR2 FYNNEI. There are 15 residues in the CDR3. Trimming stripped 3 bases from V and 5 bases from J, with 16 bases between. CDR3 bases: TGTGCCAGCAGTGACCGGGGGGCTTTTGAGGAGACCCAGTACTTC. Its translation: CASSDRGAFEETQYF.

This chain joins TRBV6-1 and TRBJ2-5; D gene unclear. The CDR3 is made up of 14 amino acids. Trimming stripped 3 bases from V and 2 bases from J, with 10 bases between. CDR1 and CDR2 from the germline V gene are MNHNS and SASEGT. The CDR3 DNA is TGTGCCAGCAGTGAGCTAAACAGACAAGAGACCCAGTACTTC. Protein: CASSELNRQETQYF.

The gene calls are TRBV5-1 and TRBJ1-1; no firm D call. Trimming cost V 4 bases and J 0 bases, with 10 bases left between them. Per germline, CDR1 SGHRS and CDR2 YFSETQ. This CDR3 comprises 14 residues. The chain's CDR3 is CASSPSRMNTEAFF. CDR3 sequence (DNA): TGCGCCAGCAGCCCCTCCAGGATGAACACTGAAGCTTTCTTT.

This chain joins TRBV7-9 and TRBJ1-3; D call uncertain. The CDR3 is made up of 14 amino acids. The germline V gene has CDR1 SEHNR and CDR2 FQNEAQ (reference sequence). Trimming removed 5 bases at V and 2 bases at J, with 10 bases between. This CDR3 is CASSPLDPGNTIYF. The DNA for the CDR3 is TGTGCCAGCAGCCCCCTAGACCCTGGAAACACCATATATTTT. Full variable domain (rest looked up from reference TRBV7-9 and TRBJ1-3): DTGVSQNPRHKITKRGQNVTFRCDPISEHNRLYWYRQTLGQGPEFLTYFQNEAQLEKSRLLSDRFSAERPKGSFSTLEIQRTEQGDSAMYLCASSPLDPGNTIYFGEGSWLTVV.

The V call is TRBV7-3, the J call TRBJ2-7, with D maybe TRBD2 (7 bases). CDR3 length equals 14 residues. CDR1 SGHTA and CDR2 FQGTGA come from the germline V gene. V was cut by 5 bases and J by 4 bases, with 15 bases left in between. CDR3: CASSQRGGSYEQYF. The CDR3 bases are TGTGCCAGCAGCCAGAGGGGGGGCTCATACGAGCAGTACTTC. Full variable domain (rest looked up from reference TRBV7-3 and TRBJ2-7): GAGVSQTPSNKVTEKGKYVELRCDPISGHTALYWYRQSLGQGPEFLIYFQGTGAADDSGLPNDRFFAVRPEGSVSTLKIQRTERGDSAVYLCASSQRGGSYEQYFGPGTRLTVT.

The CDR3 loop is CAWSIGGSYEQYF. As DNA, the CDR3 is TGTGCCTGGAGTATTGGAGGTTCCTACGAGCAGTACTTC. The chain carries TRBV30 and TRBJ2-7; the D gene is possibly TRBD2 (5 bases). Trimming cost V 2 bases and J 1 base, with 9 bases left between them. Per the germline V gene, CDR1 is GTSNPN and CDR2 is SVGIG (reference sequence). The CDR3 sequence is 13 residues long.

The gene calls are TRBV6-5 and TRBJ2-7; D is ambiguous. The CDR3 is 15 amino acids. Per germline, CDR1 MNHEY and CDR2 SVGAGI. V was cut by 8 bases and J by 2 bases, with 19 bases left in between. CDR3 coding DNA: TGTGCCAGCTCCCCCACTGGAACAGTAACCTACGAGCAGTACTTC. It specifies CASSPTGTVTYEQYF.

This chain links TRBV11-2 with TRBJ1-6; TRBD1 matches at 7 bases. Germline V CDR1 and CDR2: SGHAT, FQNNGV. V lost 3 bases and J lost 6; bases outside the gene matches: 2. This CDR3 is 14 amino acids long. The CDR3 bases are TGTGCCAGCAGCTTGGGACAGCTTAATTCACCCCTCCACTTT. Translating gives CASSLGQLNSPLHF.

The chain combines TRBV27 with TRBJ2-1; 10 bases map to TRBD2. Germline values: CDR1 MNHEY, CDR2 SMNVEV (reference sequence). V was clipped by 5 bases and J by 6 bases; unmatched bases: 10. The CDR3 runs to 16 residues. CDR3 nucleotides: TGTGCCAGCAGTCCGACCCCTAGCGGGGGTGGCAATGAGCAGTTCTTC. It encodes CASSPTPSGGGNEQFF.

On this clone itself: Other DNA sequences within the sample encode an identical CDR3. The V call is TRBV11-1, the J call TRBJ2-5; TRBD1 is a possible D gene (5 bases). The V and J ends lost 3 bases and 0 bases respectively, with 14 bases between them. The CDR3 is 16 amino acids. CDR1 is SGHAT and CDR2 is FQDESV in the germline V gene (reference sequence). The CDR3 reads CASSFPPDTNQETQYF. For the CDR3, the DNA is TGTGCCAGCAGCTTCCCTCCGGACACAAACCAAGAGACCCAGTACTTC.

This chain uses TRBV14 with TRBJ1-3; tentative D call: TRBD1 (6 bases). The V gene lost 4 bases and the J gene lost 0 bases, with 28 bases spanning the gap. Germline CDR1 is SGHDN and CDR2 is FVKESK. The CDR3 is 21 residues long. This chain's CDR3 is CASSPWTAKGPFPLSGNTIYF. The CDR3 region has the DNA TGTGCCAGCAGCCCCTGGACAGCCAAGGGACCTTTTCCACTCTCTGGAAACACCATATATTTT.

This rearrangement joins TRBV14 to TRBJ2-2, with D perhaps matching TRBD2 (6 bases). Germline CDR1 reads SGHDN; CDR2 reads FVKESK. The V end was cut by 1 base, the J end by 4 bases, with 13 bases between. There are 16 residues in the CDR3. CDR3 sequence reads: CASSQGRGLGTGELFF. In nucleotides, the CDR3 is TGTGCCAGCAGCCAAGGGAGGGGTCTCGGCACCGGGGAGCTGTTTTTT. Full variable domain (outside the CDR3, taken from reference TRBV14 and TRBJ2-2): EAGVTQFPSHSVIEKGQTVTLRCDPISGHDNLYWYRRVMGKEIKFLLHFVKESKQDESGMPNNRFLAERTGGTYSTLKVQPAELEDSGVYFCASSQGRGLGTGELFFGEGSRLTVL.

This sequence joins TRBV25-1 and TRBJ2-3, with D perhaps matching TRBD1 (5 bases). This CDR3 region has 13 residues. The ends were cut back, 1 base at V and 7 bases at J, with 9 bases in the middle. Germline values: CDR1 MGHDK, CDR2 SYGVNS. The CDR3 DNA reads as TGTGCCAGCAGTGAATTGGGGCAGTATACGCAGTATTTT. The encoded protein is CASSELGQYTQYF.

V gene TRBV27 combines with J gene TRBJ1-6; possible D gene TRBD1, 5 bases. The CDR3 loop spans 13 amino acids. Germline values: CDR1 MNHEY, CDR2 SMNVEV (reference sequence). Trimming pared 0 bases from V and 10 bases from J, leaving 7 bases between. The CDR3 DNA is TGTGCCAGCAGTTTATCAGGGGAATCACCCCTCCACTTT. Translated: CASSLSGESPLHF.

This chain links TRBV6-1 with TRBJ1-1; perhaps TRBD1 as D (5 bases). Germline lookup yields CDR1 MNHNS and CDR2 SASEGT. Trimming removed 6 bases at V and 3 bases at J, with 17 bases between. The CDR3 loop spans 15 amino acids. The CDR3 nucleotides read TGTGCCAGCAGCGGGGGACGGACCTATTACACTGAAGCTTTCTTT. The encoded protein is CASSGGRTYYTEAFF.

The chain links TRBV5-8 to TRBJ1-6; unclear D gene. V gave up 2 bases and J gave up 7 bases, with 10 bases separating them. This CDR3 region has 14 residues. Per germline, CDR1 SGHTS and CDR2 YDEGEE. As DNA, the CDR3 is TGTGCCAGCAGCTTAGAAGTCGGGAATTCACCCCTCCACTTT. Translating gives CASSLEVGNSPLHF.

The V gene is TRBV27, the J gene TRBJ2-1; TRBD1 aligns across 9 bases. CDR1 is MNHEY, CDR2 SMNVEV, per germline (reference sequence). The length of the CDR3 is 15 residues. The junction had 1 base not matched to a gene; V was cut back by 2 bases and J by 2 bases. The DNA of the CDR3 is TGTGCCAGCAGTTTAACAGGGGGCACCTACAATGAGCAGTTCTTC. Amino acid sequence: CASSLTGGTYNEQFF.

The chain has TRBV28 and TRBJ1-6, with TRBD1 identical over 7 bases. Germline V gene sequence: CDR1 MDHEN, CDR2 SYDVKM. The CDR3 length is 17 residues. The V gene end was trimmed by 5 bases and the J gene end by 5 bases; junction bases not matched to a gene: 12. DNA for the CDR3: TGTGCCAGCAGTCCAACCGACAGGGATAGACATAATTCACCCCTCCACTTT. This sequence encodes CASSPTDRDRHNSPLHF.